This TCR beta chain was documented in a study of CD8+ T cells in alopecia areata. Notes on the study in general: Administration of tofacitinib significantly diminished scalp clonality and expanded CD8+ clones within the top 100. When scalp samples are sequenced, resident alphabeta T cells of normal skin are also captured.

Of note for this clone: Antigen specificity is unknown.

Reverse transcription of extracted RNA yielded cDNA, which provided the sequencing template. This table comes from immunoSEQ multiplex PCR, and its TCRdb copy is limited to in-frame clones, with some not included. Of 40,000 to 45,000 clones in the sample, roughly 92% are singletons; the top ten hold over 15%. This CDR3 is 16 amino acids long. Germline V CDR1 and CDR2: LGHNA, YSLEER. J lost 7 bases, V lost 3 bases, and 9 bases had no gene match. The treatment was: oral pan-JAK inhibitor, 5-10 mg twice daily. V is TRBV4-3 and J is TRBJ2-7; TRBD2 aligns across 13 bases. This specimen consisted of CD8+ T cells sorted from blood, obtained at week 24, from a patient treated with tofacitinib. This clonotype was sampled from a human donor with alopecia areata. CDR3 DNA: TGCGCCAGCAGCCACCCAGGACTAGCGGGGGCGGGGGAGCAGTACTTC. Protein: CASSHPGLAGAGEQYF.